The rows below give T cell receptor beta chains drawn from one sample of a study of T cell repertoires in cytomegalovirus infection. TCRdb redid the calling of the reads with MiXCR, one entry per CDR3 protein. The repertoire holds around 240,000 distinct CDR3 sequences, with under 25% as singletons. Sequenced input: CD8+ T cells from PBMCs. Source of these receptors: a human donor in good health (CMV status not recorded). Some clones in this sample may be carry-over from other donors' samples. Each CDR3 is given with its conserved first and last residue. D genes are given only for firm matches.

>TRBV29-1|-|TRBJ2-7
CSVLPPQSYEQYF
>TRBV7-8|TRBD1|TRBJ2-7
CASSLGVTGFYEQYF
>TRBV7-2|TRBD2|TRBJ2-3
CASSLAGGGSTDTQYF
>TRBV11-2|-|TRBJ2-7
CASSLGLPYEQYF
>TRBV29-1|TRBD1|TRBJ2-3
CSVEDLSTGGTTDTQYF
>TRBV24-1|TRBD2|TRBJ2-1
CATSEGGVNEQFF
>TRBV7-8|-|TRBJ1-1
CASSQLTAMNTEAFF
>TRBV28|-|TRBJ2-7
CASSLMGGINEQYF
>TRBV4-1|-|TRBJ2-7
CASSQVDPAYEQYF
>TRBV5-4|TRBD2|TRBJ2-3
CASSFKYGLAGGYTDTQYF
>TRBV6-6|-|TRBJ1-2
CASSSRSGGDYGYTF
>TRBV7-3|-|TRBJ2-2
CASSLTLLRGLDTGELFF
>TRBV7-9|TRBD1|TRBJ2-7
CASSSDRVREQYF
>TRBV20-1|-|TRBJ1-2
CSARVEGRVEGYTF
>TRBV7-2|-|TRBJ2-3
CASSFPGDMGSDTQYF
>TRBV12-3/TRBV12-4|-|TRBJ1-4
CASSTRVYVEKLFF
>TRBV5-5|-|TRBJ1-1
CASSLGRAGNTEAFF
>TRBV11-2|-|TRBJ2-3
CASSLILTLDTQYF
>TRBV9|TRBD1|TRBJ2-2
CASQDRTTGELFF
>TRBV7-9|-|TRBJ1-1
CASSLFQPNTEAFF
>TRBV7-8|TRBD1|TRBJ2-3
CASSGGPTGLDTQYF
>TRBV6-5|-|TRBJ2-1
CASSYSTAGASYEQFF
>TRBV7-9|-|TRBJ1-1
CASSVFRTNTEAFF
>TRBV19|TRBD1|TRBJ1-1
CASRTGNTEAFF
>TRBV29-1|TRBD1|TRBJ1-1
CSAFSWTGATEAFF
>TRBV14|-|TRBJ2-3
CASSQDRLDTQYF
>TRBV29-1|-|TRBJ1-2
CSAVGGDNYGYTF
>TRBV27|-|TRBJ1-5
CASSFAGSNQPQHF
>TRBV7-3|-|TRBJ2-7
CASSLEMDHEQYF
>TRBV12-3/TRBV12-4|TRBD2|TRBJ2-1
CASSPGTGGGNNEQFF
>TRBV7-2|TRBD2|TRBJ2-7
CASSLVFGSGGSYEQYF
>TRBV28|-|TRBJ2-3
CASSFQSGLLAETDTQYF
>TRBV12-3/TRBV12-4|-|TRBJ1-1
CASSLAPGIDTEAFF